What follows are 13 T cell receptor beta chains derived from one specimen sequenced in a study of blood T cells in healthy people across ages. A second PCR, run for roughly 7 to 12 cycles, used a sample-barcoded 5' primer plus a J-beta primer mix. MiXCR, run by TCRdb on the 5' RACE reads, gives a single entry per CDR3 protein. The table has hundreds of thousands of distinct CDR3 sequences, under 25% seen once. The specimen was blood. Every receptor here comes from a man aged 70 or older in good health.

The sample holds a few counts of this clonotype. The chain uses TRBV12-5 and TRBJ2-5; 13 bases map to TRBD2. V shed 6 bases, J shed 4 bases, and the junction held 8 bases outside the gene matches. The CDR3 has 16 amino acids. Looked up from germline, CDR1 is LGHNT and CDR2 is FRNRAP. The CDR3 region is CASGEGLAGVGETQYF. The CDR3 DNA follows: TGTGCTAGTGGAGAAGGACTAGCGGGAGTGGGAGAGACCCAGTACTTC. The complete variable domain, with remaining parts taken from reference TRBV12-5 and TRBJ2-5, reads DARVTQTPRHKVTEMGQEVTMRCQPILGHNTVFWYRQTMMQGLELLAYFRNRAPLDDSGMPKDRFSAEMPDATLATLKIQPSEPRDSAVYFCASGEGLAGVGETQYFGPGTRLLVL.

This chain links TRBV12-3 or TRBV12-4 with TRBJ1-4, with TRBD1 matching 9 bases. The CDR3 spans 14 residues. V was pared by 4 bases and J by 7 bases, with 4 bases of the junction left unmatched. The CDR3 DNA is TGTGCCAGCAGTTCACAGGGGGCTTTTGAAAAACTGTTTTTT. This translates into CASSSQGAFEKLFF.

The chain joins TRBV13 to TRBJ2-1, with 7 positions matching TRBD1. J gave up 0 bases and V 5 bases, and 4 bases lay outside the gene matches. CDR3 length: 15 residues. The germline V gene has CDR1 PRHDT and CDR2 FYEKMQ (reference sequence). The CDR3: CASSTNRGSYNEQFF. As DNA, the CDR3 is TGTGCCAGCAGCACAAACAGGGGCTCCTACAATGAGCAGTTCTTC.

This clonotype was counted many times. The rearrangement links TRBV12-3 or TRBV12-4 to TRBJ2-7, with TRBD2 as a possible D gene (7 bases). The CDR3 is made up of 14 amino acids. The V end was cut by 5 bases, the J end by 6 bases, with 17 bases between. The CDR3 here is CASSPDTGGLEQYF. DNA of the CDR3: TGTGCCAGCAGTCCCGATACGGGGGGCCTCGAGCAGTACTTC.

This clonotype has only a few counts. The J gene is TRBJ1-2, the V gene TRBV5-1, with D perhaps matching TRBD1 (6 bases). The germline V gene encodes CDR1 SGHRS and CDR2 YFSETQ. This CDR3 is 15 amino acids long. V was cut by 0 bases and J by 7 bases, with 16 bases left in between. The chain's CDR3 is CASSLEGQRTTGYTF. The CDR3 DNA follows: TGCGCCAGCAGCTTGGAAGGACAGCGAACGACTGGCTACACCTTC.

This clonotype was seen a handful of times. The genes are TRBV10-3 and TRBJ2-7, with D tentatively TRBD1 (6 bases). The assigned J gene may be wrong: the sequence end matches TRBJ2-1 better. The CDR3 is made up of 12 amino acids. In germline, CDR1 is ENHRY, CDR2 SYGVKD. For the CDR3, the DNA is TGTGCCATCAAGGACAGCCCCAATGAGCAGTTCTTC. Protein sequence: CAIKDSPNEQFF.

The V and J genes are TRBV23-1 and TRBJ2-2, with D unclear. TRBV23-1 is designated an ORF whose function remains uncertain. This CDR3 contains 14 residues. The ends were cut back, 0 bases at V and 0 bases at J, with 2 bases in the middle. CDR3: CASSQSANTGELFF. The CDR3 DNA reads TGCGCCAGCAGTCAATCCGCGAACACCGGGGAGCTGTTTTTT.

The chain uses TRBV7-2 and TRBJ2-1; the match to TRBD2 covers 9 bases. The length of the CDR3 is 14 residues. Unmatched junction bases numbered 6, after V lost 5 bases and J lost 7 bases. Germline loops: CDR1 SGHTA, CDR2 FQGNSA. CDR3 sequence reads: CASSPSGKANEQFF. The CDR3 DNA reads TGTGCCAGCAGCCCTAGCGGGAAGGCAAATGAGCAGTTCTTC.

This clonotype was found many times. The rearrangement uses TRBV7-2 and TRBJ2-5; 8 bases align to TRBD2. Germline V gene lookup returns CDR1 SGHTA and CDR2 FQGNSA. V was pared by 3 bases and J by 0 bases, with 6 bases of the junction left unmatched. This CDR3 contains 16 residues. The CDR3 region is CASSFAGRGYQETQYF. CDR3 DNA: TGTGCCAGCAGCTTTGCCGGGAGGGGATACCAAGAGACCCAGTACTTC.

Only a few counts were recorded for this clonotype. The junction and the germline gene differ at one end; a read error may be behind it. V gene TRBV7-2 combines with J gene TRBJ2-5; 7 positions agree with TRBD2. CDR3 length: 13 amino acids. The germline gives CDR1 SGHTA, CDR2 FQGNSA. CDR3 DNA: TGTGCCAGCACCCCGGGGGGAGGAGAGGCCCAGTACTTC. Protein product: CASTPGGGEAQYF.

This clonotype appeared a few times. The chain recombines TRBV20-1 with TRBJ2-5; 9 bases line up with TRBD2. The ends lost 5 bases at V and 4 bases at J; junction bases unmatched: 5. Germline lookup yields CDR1 DFQATT and CDR2 SNEGSKA (reference sequence). The CDR3 extends over 13 amino acids. The CDR3 DNA follows: TGCAGTGCTTTAGCGGGAGCTGGAGAGACCCAGTACTTC. Its translation is CSALAGAGETQYF.

This clonotype has more than one count but fewer than ten. The CDR3 does not end in the conserved phenylalanine or tryptophan, so this is likely a read error. The V call is TRBV7-2, the J call TRBJ2-1, with D uncertain. The CDR3 covers 15 residues. CDR1 is SGHTA and CDR2 is FQGNSA in the germline V gene. Trimming removed 6 bases from V and 0 bases from J, with 12 bases in between. This CDR3 reads CASRVSANSYNEQFL. The CDR3 nucleotides are TGTGCCAGCAGAGTAAGCGCGAACTCCTACAATGAGCAGTTCCTC.

The chain links TRBV9 to TRBJ2-5, with TRBD2 as a possible D gene (6 bases). The V gene's germline CDR1 is SGDLS and CDR2 YYNGEE. Deletions cut 0 bases from V and 1 base from J, with 13 bases between. This CDR3 contains 16 residues. In DNA form, the CDR3 reads TGTGCCAGCAGCGTAGGATCGGGGGTGGCCCAAGAGACCCAGTACTTC. Its protein product is CASSVGSGVAQETQYF.